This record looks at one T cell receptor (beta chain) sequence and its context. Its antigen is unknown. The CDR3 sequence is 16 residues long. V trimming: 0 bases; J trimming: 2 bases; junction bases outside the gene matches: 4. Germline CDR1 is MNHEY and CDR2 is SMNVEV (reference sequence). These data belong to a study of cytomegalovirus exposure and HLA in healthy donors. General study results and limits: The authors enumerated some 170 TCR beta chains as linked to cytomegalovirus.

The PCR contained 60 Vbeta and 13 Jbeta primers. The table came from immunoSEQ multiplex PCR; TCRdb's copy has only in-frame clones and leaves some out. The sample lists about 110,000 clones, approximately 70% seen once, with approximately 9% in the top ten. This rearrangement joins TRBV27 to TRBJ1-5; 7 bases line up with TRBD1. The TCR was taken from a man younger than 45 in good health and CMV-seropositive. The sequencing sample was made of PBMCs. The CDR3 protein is CASSLSTGFGNQPQHF. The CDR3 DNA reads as TGTGCCAGCAGTTTATCGACAGGGTTTGGCAATCAGCCCCAGCATTTT.